This T cell receptor (beta chain) stems from a study of T cell clonotyping in hematopoietic cell transplantation. The protocol was immunoSEQ multiplex PCR, while the TCRdb copy is restricted to in-frame clones and leaves out a portion. Of around 11,000 clones listed, roughly 89% are singletons. Trimming pared 6 bases from V and 0 bases from J, leaving 15 bases between. Looked up from germline, CDR1 is SNHLY and CDR2 is FYNNEI. This CDR3 is built from 16 residues. Blood collection times were about day -28 and days 30, 100, 180 posttransplant. About this clone: Its cognate antigen is unknown.

General study points: Graft donor and pretransplant recipient Inverse Simpson Index values predicted broader posttransplant TCR diversity. At the given depth, recipient repertoires were over 95% de novo clonotypes.

The J gene is TRBJ2-1, the V gene TRBV2, with no clear D. The clonotype was recovered from a female patient in her 60s who had an allogeneic stem cell transplant from an unrelated donor, so the T cells may come from the graft donor. Some clones in this sample may be carry-over from other donors' samples. Source: PBMCs, taken 100 days after allogeneic stem cell transplant. This chain's CDR3 is CASSPPEWRSYNEQFF. DNA for the CDR3: TGTGCCAGCAGCCCACCCGAGTGGCGCTCCTACAATGAGCAGTTCTTC.